The rows below give T cell receptor beta chains drawn from one sample of a study of beta chain features in type 1 diabetes. TCRdb keeps only in-frame clones here, not all; method: immunoSEQ multiplex PCR. The top ten clones hold about 0.025% of a sample with 900,000 or so clones, roughly 16% of them seen once. The material sequenced was naive CD4+ T cells from blood. These receptor sequences come from a woman between 18 and 29 years old in good health. Both conserved end residues are part of each CDR3. Fields, in order: J gene, V gene, clone size, D gene, CDR3 DNA, CDR3 protein. The D gene is left open where the match is weak. The size field is filled for only some rows; it gives once, few, many or a size class.

TRBJ2-1,TRBV28,.,.,TGTGCCAGCAGTCTCCACCTTTCCCCAGTGGAGCAGTTCTTC,CASSLHLSPVEQFF
TRBJ2-5,TRBV10-3,.,.,TGTGCCACCGGCGGGCGTGATGGGGGCTCCCAAGAGACCCAGTACTTC,CATGGRDGGSQETQYF
TRBJ2-7,TRBV9,.,.,TGTGCCAGCAGCCCGCGGCCCTCATCCTACGAGCAGTACTTC,CASSPRPSSYEQYF
TRBJ2-7,TRBV9,few,.,TGTGCCAGCAGCCCGCGGGGTTTCGGGAGTATCTACGAGCAGTACTTC,CASSPRGFGSIYEQYF
TRBJ2-7,TRBV28,few,.,TGTGCCAGCCGAGGCACCTACGAGCAGTACTTC,CASRGTYEQYF
TRBJ1-2,TRBV10-3,few,TRBD1,TGTGCCCTTAGACAGGGACCCAACTATGGCTACACCTTC,CALRQGPNYGYTF
TRBJ1-2,TRBV28,.,.,TGTGCCAGCAGTTTGGCTAGGGAAGGCGGCTACACCTTC,CASSLAREGGYTF
TRBJ2-6,TRBV23-1,few,.,TGCGCCAGCAGTCATGGCAGGGAGGCGCGGGGGGCCAACGTCCTGACTTTC,CASSHGREARGANVLTF
TRBJ2-1,TRBV6-1,.,.,TGTGCCAGCAGTGAAAGGGGGGGGCTAAACTACAATGAGCAGTTCTTC,CASSERGGLNYNEQFF
TRBJ1-2,TRBV7-9,.,TRBD1,TGTGCCAGCAGCTTAGACAGGGGTGGCTACACCTTC,CASSLDRGGYTF
TRBJ2-3,TRBV29-1,few,TRBD2,TGCAGCGTTGGGACCGGACTAGCGCTAAGATCAGATACGCAGTATTTT,CSVGTGLALRSDTQYF
TRBJ2-2,TRBV5-1,.,.,TGCGCCAGCAGCCTCAACACCGGGGAGCTGTTTTTT,CASSLNTGELFF